These T cell receptor beta chains were read from a single sample in a study of blood T cell repertoires in COVID-19. Measured with immunoSEQ multiplex PCR; TCRdb has only the in-frame clones, and not every one. The sample yields around 300,000 clones, approximately 85% seen once. Sequencing was performed on peripheral blood. Receptors originate from a human donor in a cohort sampled during active COVID-19. CDR3s include the opening cysteine and the closing phenylalanine or tryptophan. Each record gives: CDR3 protein, CDR3 DNA, J gene, D gene, V gene, clone size. A D gene is named only where the DNA matches it firmly. The size of a clone is reported for some rows only, either as once, few or many, or as a class for expanded clones.

CDR3: CASSLVRGRGSYGYTF
DNA: TGTGCCAGCAGCTTAGTACGGGGCAGGGGGAGCTATGGCTACACCTTC
J: TRBJ1-2
D: TRBD1
V: TRBV7-8
size: once

CDR3: CASSRIIAGTVGEQYF
DNA: TGTGCCAGCAGCCGAATAATAGCCGGGACAGTTGGCGAGCAGTACTTC
J: TRBJ2-7
D: TRBD1
V: TRBV14
size: .

CDR3: CASSPNLGNTIYF
DNA: TGCGCCAGCAGCCCCAATTTGGGAAACACCATATATTTT
J: TRBJ1-3
D: .
V: TRBV5-1
size: .

CDR3: CASSPWRGRDQPQHF
DNA: TGTGCCAGCAGTCCCTGGAGGGGCAGGGATCAGCCCCAGCATTTT
J: TRBJ1-5
D: .
V: TRBV6-5
size: .

CDR3: CASTSPKNIQGRGYTF
DNA: TGTGCCAGCACTTCCCCAAAAAACATACAGGGGCGAGGCTACACCTTC
J: TRBJ1-2
D: TRBD1
V: TRBV13
size: .

CDR3: CASSLGISCNQPQHF
DNA: TGCGCCAGCAGTCTCGGGATTTCATGCAATCAGCCCCAGCATTTT
J: TRBJ1-5
D: .
V: TRBV23-1
size: .

CDR3: CSVEDLRPGANVLTF
DNA: TGCAGCGTTGAAGACTTGCGGCCTGGGGCCAACGTCCTGACTTTC
J: TRBJ2-6
D: .
V: TRBV29-1
size: .

CDR3: CASSAGDISSTDTQYF
DNA: TGTGCCAGCAGCGCAGGGGACATCTCTAGCACAGATACGCAGTATTTT
J: TRBJ2-3
D: .
V: TRBV4-2
size: .

CDR3: CASSESGLGHQPQHF
DNA: TGTGCCAGCAGTGAATCTGGGTTGGGGCATCAGCCCCAGCATTTT
J: TRBJ1-5
D: .
V: TRBV25-1
size: .

CDR3: CASSATGTGYGYTF
DNA: TGTGCCAGCAGTGCCACCGGGACAGGCTATGGCTACACCTTC
J: TRBJ1-2
D: TRBD1
V: TRBV6-4
size: few

CDR3: CASSLGLQYEQYF
DNA: TGTGCCAGCAGCTTGGGGCTGCAGTACGAGCAGTACTTC
J: TRBJ2-7
D: .
V: TRBV5-4
size: .

CDR3: CASSYSSYRDGVGYGYTF
DNA: TGTGCCAGCAGTTACTCGAGCTACAGGGATGGGGTTGGCTATGGCTACACCTTC
J: TRBJ1-2
D: .
V: TRBV6-7
size: .

CDR3: CAWSNQGRAEAFF
DNA: TGTGCCTGGAGTAACCAGGGTCGCGCTGAAGCTTTCTTT
J: TRBJ1-1
D: .
V: TRBV30
size: .

CDR3: CASSSQVSNTEAFF
DNA: TGTGCCAGCAGCTCACAGGTATCGAACACTGAAGCTTTCTTT
J: TRBJ1-1
D: .
V: TRBV7-9
size: .

CDR3: CASSAGSGTDTQYF
DNA: TGTGCCAGCAGTGCGGGTAGCGGCACAGATACGCAGTATTTT
J: TRBJ2-3
D: .
V: TRBV2
size: .

CDR3: CASRPGQGFAFF
DNA: TGTGCCAGCCGACCGGGACAGGGTTTTGCTTTCTTT
J: TRBJ1-1
D: TRBD1
V: TRBV3-1/TRBV3-2
size: .

CDR3: CASRAGILNTEAFF
DNA: TGTGCCAGCAGAGCCGGGATTTTAAACACTGAAGCTTTCTTT
J: TRBJ1-1
D: .
V: TRBV6-5
size: .

CDR3: CASNIDTEAFF
DNA: TGTGCCAGCAATATCGACACTGAAGCTTTCTTT
J: TRBJ1-1
D: .
V: TRBV2
size: .

CDR3: CSAARGGEKLFF
DNA: TGCAGCGCGGCTCGAGGGGGCGAAAAACTGTTTTTT
J: TRBJ1-4
D: TRBD1
V: TRBV29-1
size: .

CDR3: CASSLSGGLIYGYTF
DNA: TGTGCCAGCAGTTTATCAGGGGGTCTAATCTATGGCTACACCTTC
J: TRBJ1-2
D: .
V: TRBV27
size: .

CDR3: CASSLEGGGNEQFF
DNA: TGTGCCAGCAGTTTGGAGGGAGGAGGCAATGAGCAGTTCTTC
J: TRBJ2-1
D: .
V: TRBV6-5
size: .

CDR3: CASSSLRGHRGSGNTIYF
DNA: TGTGCCAGCAGCTCCCTGAGGGGGCACAGAGGGTCTGGAAACACCATATATTTT
J: TRBJ1-3
D: TRBD1
V: TRBV7-9
size: .

CDR3: CASSLSGQGAQTGANVLTF
DNA: TGCGCCAGCAGCTTGTCCGGACAGGGGGCGCAGACTGGGGCCAACGTCCTGACTTTC
J: TRBJ2-6
D: TRBD1
V: TRBV5-1
size: .

CDR3: CASSYGPGQETVEQYF
DNA: TGTGCCAGCAGTTACGGGCCGGGACAGGAAACGGTCGAGCAGTACTTC
J: TRBJ2-7
D: TRBD1
V: TRBV6-5
size: .

CDR3: CASSSPLGMNTEAFF
DNA: TGTGCCAGCAGCTCCCCCCTCGGGATGAACACTGAAGCTTTCTTT
J: TRBJ1-1
D: .
V: TRBV7-9
size: once

CDR3: CASSTGGFGYTF
DNA: TGTGCCAGCTCAACAGGGGGCTTTGGCTACACCTTC
J: TRBJ1-2
D: TRBD1
V: TRBV7-2
size: .

CDR3: CASSQESGTADPGANVLTF
DNA: TGCGCCAGCAGCCAAGAGTCCGGGACAGCAGATCCTGGGGCCAACGTCCTGACTTTC
J: TRBJ2-6
D: TRBD1
V: TRBV4-1
size: .

CDR3: CASTRIQGDYGYTF
DNA: TGTGCCAGCACGCGAATACAGGGCGACTATGGCTACACCTTC
J: TRBJ1-2
D: .
V: TRBV6-5
size: .

CDR3: CATRNPGQGNTGELFF
DNA: TGTGCCACCCGTAACCCGGGACAGGGGAACACCGGGGAGCTGTTTTTT
J: TRBJ2-2
D: TRBD1
V: TRBV15
size: .

CDR3: CASSKGQGGYTDTQYF
DNA: TGTGCCAGCAGTAAAGGACAGGGGGGATACACAGATACGCAGTATTTT
J: TRBJ2-3
D: TRBD1
V: TRBV6-1
size: .

CDR3: CASSLARGKYTEAFF
DNA: TGTGCCAGCAGCTTAGCTAGGGGGAAGTACACTGAAGCTTTCTTT
J: TRBJ1-1
D: .
V: TRBV7-6
size: .

CDR3: CASSLDWGPTEAFF
DNA: TGTGCCAGCAGCTTAGACTGGGGGCCCACTGAAGCTTTCTTT
J: TRBJ1-1
D: .
V: TRBV7-9
size: .

CDR3: CASSKKAGGVSNEQFF
DNA: TGTGCCAGCAGCAAAAAGGCCGGGGGGGTAAGCAATGAGCAGTTCTTC
J: TRBJ2-1
D: .
V: TRBV21-1
size: .

CDR3: CASSFGQGGSPLHF
DNA: TGTGCCAGCAGCTTCGGACAGGGGGGATCACCCCTCCACTTT
J: TRBJ1-6
D: TRBD1
V: TRBV11-1
size: many

CDR3: CASSKGASGAISTDTQYF
DNA: TGTGCCAGCAGCAAAGGGGCTAGCGGGGCGATAAGCACAGATACGCAGTATTTT
J: TRBJ2-3
D: .
V: TRBV21-1
size: once

CDR3: CASSLRTGDYEQYF
DNA: TGTGCCAGCAGCCTAAGGACAGGGGACTACGAGCAGTACTTC
J: TRBJ2-7
D: TRBD1
V: TRBV7-9
size: .

CDR3: CSVVRTAGTREAFF
DNA: TGCAGCGTTGTAAGGACGGCGGGCACCCGTGAAGCTTTCTTT
J: TRBJ1-1
D: .
V: TRBV29-1
size: .

CDR3: CASSLLLQGGVTEAFF
DNA: TGTGCCAGCAGTCTCTTACTACAGGGTGGGGTCACTGAAGCTTTCTTT
J: TRBJ1-1
D: .
V: TRBV25-1
size: .

CDR3: CAISEPEGATNYGYTF
DNA: TGTGCCATCAGTGAGCCGGAGGGGGCGACTAACTATGGCTACACCTTC
J: TRBJ1-2
D: TRBD1
V: TRBV10-3
size: .

CDR3: CASSSTVGDRVSRAAAFF
DNA: TGTGCCAGCAGCTCCACCGTTGGGGACAGGGTTTCTCGCGCGGCAGCTTTCTTT
J: TRBJ1-1
D: TRBD1
V: TRBV5-4
size: .

CDR3: CASSHREHSGDYNEQFF
DNA: TGTGCCAGCAGCCACCGGGAGCATAGCGGGGATTACAATGAGCAGTTCTTC
J: TRBJ2-1
D: TRBD2
V: TRBV13
size: .

CDR3: CAWSLDSNQPQHF
DNA: TGTGCCTGGAGTTTAGATAGCAATCAGCCCCAGCATTTT
J: TRBJ1-5
D: .
V: TRBV30
size: .

CDR3: CAWSVPGLAGTYEQYF
DNA: TGTGCCTGGAGTGTGCCGGGACTAGCGGGGACCTACGAGCAGTACTTC
J: TRBJ2-7
D: TRBD2
V: TRBV30
size: .

CDR3: CATSEGQGTTDTQYF
DNA: TGTGCCACCAGTGAGGGACAGGGGACCACAGATACGCAGTATTTT
J: TRBJ2-3
D: TRBD1
V: TRBV24-1
size: .

CDR3: CASSAPGQGTRNTIYF
DNA: TGTGCCAGTAGTGCCCCGGGACAGGGGACTCGAAACACCATATATTTT
J: TRBJ1-3
D: TRBD1
V: TRBV19
size: few

CDR3: CASSQRQGFTDTQYF
DNA: TGTGCCAGCAGCCAACGACAGGGGTTTACAGATACGCAGTATTTT
J: TRBJ2-3
D: TRBD1
V: TRBV7-9
size: .

CDR3: CASSIKQMNTEAFF
DNA: TGTGCCAGTAGTATAAAACAGATGAACACTGAAGCTTTCTTT
J: TRBJ1-1
D: .
V: TRBV19
size: .

CDR3: CASSQVWHRADTGELFF
DNA: TGTGCCAGCAGCCAAGTGTGGCACAGGGCTGACACCGGGGAGCTGTTTTTT
J: TRBJ2-2
D: .
V: TRBV14
size: .

CDR3: CASSLVGLAGPSSYEQYF
DNA: TGTGCCAGCAGCTTAGTAGGACTAGCGGGCCCTAGCTCCTACGAGCAGTACTTC
J: TRBJ2-7
D: TRBD2
V: TRBV7-9
size: .

CDR3: CASSLNARGAGYTF
DNA: TGTGCCAGCAGCTTAAATGCCAGGGGGGCTGGCTACACCTTC
J: TRBJ1-2
D: TRBD1
V: TRBV7-3
size: .

CDR3: CASKRSLAKNIQYF
DNA: TGTGCCAGCAAGCGGAGTTTAGCCAAAAACATTCAGTACTTC
J: TRBJ2-4
D: .
V: TRBV2
size: .

CDR3: CASSLAGLSTEAFF
DNA: TGTGCCAGCAGCTTAGCGGGCTTGAGCACTGAAGCTTTCTTT
J: TRBJ1-1
D: .
V: TRBV7-9
size: few

CDR3: CASSPLLAGGTTDTQYF
DNA: TGTGCCAGCAGCCCTTTACTAGCGGGGGGGACCACAGATACGCAGTATTTT
J: TRBJ2-3
D: TRBD2
V: TRBV5-6
size: .

CDR3: CASSAEDRGGYEQYF
DNA: TGTGCCAGCAGCGCCGAGGACAGGGGAGGGTACGAGCAGTACTTC
J: TRBJ2-7
D: TRBD1
V: TRBV9
size: .

CDR3: CASSFGERTEAFF
DNA: TGTGCCAGCAGTTTTGGGGAGCGGACTGAAGCTTTCTTT
J: TRBJ1-1
D: .
V: TRBV12-3/TRBV12-4
size: .